These 3 T cell receptor beta chains originate from one sample sequenced in a study of beta chain features in type 1 diabetes (dated by TCRdb to the late 2010s). General study outcomes and caveats: Type 1 diabetes patients showed a moderate but significant shortening of TCRB CDR3 length in all four CD4+ subsets.

The method behind the library was the immunoSEQ multiplex PCR assay. All of the isolated RNA was reverse transcribed with the High Capacity cDNA Reverse Transcription Kit, so expressed TCRB transcripts were sequenced. What TCRdb holds here is the immuneACCESS table cut down to in-frame rearrangements. Part of the clones is not present; checked against another copy, under half of the missing clones reflect an unresolved V gene, and the others are unexplained. A total of about 150,000 clones appear in this sample, around 7.9% of them only once. Around 0.5% of the sample lies in the top ten. For these TCRs, the target antigens are not known. What was sequenced was central memory CD4+ T cells from blood. All receptors come from a man younger than 35 with type 1 diabetes.

The chain joins TRBV6-6 to TRBJ2-1; TRBD2 agrees at 8 bases. Germline V gene data show CDR1 as MNHNY and CDR2 as SVGAGI (reference sequence). J gave up 6 bases and V 6 bases, and 7 bases lay outside the gene matches. The CDR3 spans 14 residues. CDR3 amino acids: CASRPGLGGNEQFF. The DNA of the CDR3 is TGTGCCAGCAGACCGGGACTAGGGGGCAATGAGCAGTTCTTC.

This clone was detected only a few times. The J gene is TRBJ1-5, the V gene TRBV2; D remains ambiguous. The CDR3 loop spans 14 amino acids. V shed 5 bases and J shed 6 bases, with 14 bases lying between them. The V gene's germline CDR1 is SNHLY and CDR2 FYNNEI. Here the CDR3 reads CASSPQAAGQPQHF. In DNA form, the CDR3 reads TGTGCCAGCAGTCCCCAAGCCGCCGGTCAGCCCCAGCATTTT.

The table lists this clone with a few counts. The chain recombines TRBV7-2 with TRBJ2-2; 9 bases are shared with TRBD1. The V and J ends lost 0 bases and 5 bases, in that order; junction bases with no gene match: 4. The CDR3 covers 16 residues. The germline gives CDR1 SGHTA, CDR2 FQGNSA. The CDR3 protein is CASSLATGGWTGELFF. The CDR3 coding sequence is TGTGCCAGCAGCTTAGCGACAGGGGGATGGACCGGGGAGCTGTTTTTT.